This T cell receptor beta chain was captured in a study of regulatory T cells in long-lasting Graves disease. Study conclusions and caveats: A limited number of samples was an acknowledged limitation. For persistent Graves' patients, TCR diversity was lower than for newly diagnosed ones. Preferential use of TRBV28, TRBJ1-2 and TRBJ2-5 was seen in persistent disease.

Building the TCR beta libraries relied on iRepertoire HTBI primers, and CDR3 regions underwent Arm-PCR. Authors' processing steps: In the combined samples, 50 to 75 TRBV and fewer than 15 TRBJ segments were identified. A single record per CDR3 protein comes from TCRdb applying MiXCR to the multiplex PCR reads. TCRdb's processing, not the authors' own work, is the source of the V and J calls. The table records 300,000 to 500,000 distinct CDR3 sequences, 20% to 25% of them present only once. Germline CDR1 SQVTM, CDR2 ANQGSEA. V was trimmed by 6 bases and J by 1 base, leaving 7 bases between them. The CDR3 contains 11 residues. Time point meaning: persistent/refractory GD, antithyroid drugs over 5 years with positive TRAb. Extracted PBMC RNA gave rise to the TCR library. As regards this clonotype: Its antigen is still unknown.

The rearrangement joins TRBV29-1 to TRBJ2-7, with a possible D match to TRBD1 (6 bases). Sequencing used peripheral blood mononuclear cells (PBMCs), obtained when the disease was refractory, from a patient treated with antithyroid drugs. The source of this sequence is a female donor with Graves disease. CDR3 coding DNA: TGCAGCGTCCAGGGGTCCTACGAGCAGTACTTC. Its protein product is CSVQGSYEQYF.